Following are 20 T cell receptor beta chains from one sample sequenced in a study of shared clonotypes between healthy human individuals. Generated by immunoSEQ multiplex PCR, the TCRdb table keeps only in-frame clones and is missing some. The sample contains about 1.5 million clones, roughly 96% of which appear only once. Sample: naive CD4+ T cells sorted from blood. As to subset: CD45RA+ positively selected. These receptors were collected from a man aged 30 to 45 in good health.

The CDR3 DNA is TGTGCCAGCAGTCCCCTTTCAGGAAACTACGAGCAGTACTTC. Amino acids: CASSPLSGNYEQYF. The V and J genes are TRBV28 and TRBJ2-7; the D is unclear. V lost 5 bases and J lost 3, with 14 bases in between. Germline loops: CDR1 MDHEN, CDR2 SYDVKM. The CDR3 is 14 residues long.

This chain joins TRBV5-5 and TRBJ2-7; the match to TRBD1 covers 7 bases. V dropped 1 base and J dropped 0; count of bases not matched to a gene: 1. CDR3 length: 14 amino acids. In germline, CDR1 is SGHKS, CDR2 YYEKEE (reference sequence). CDR3 nucleotides: TGTGCCAGCAGCTTGAACAGGGGCTCCTACGAGCAGTACTTC. Its protein is CASSLNRGSYEQYF.

This rearrangement joins TRBV2 to TRBJ2-5, with TRBD2 identical over 8 bases. The CDR3 runs to 14 residues. J was trimmed by 3 bases and V by 6 bases; bases with no gene match: 6. CDR1 is SNHLY, CDR2 FYNNEI, per germline. The CDR3 region has the DNA TGTGCCAGCAGAACTGATAGCGGGAAAGAGACCCAGTACTTC. This gives the protein CASRTDSGKETQYF.

This chain links TRBV5-1 with TRBJ1-4, with D hard to call. Germline CDR1 SGHRS, CDR2 YFSETQ. The CDR3 covers 13 residues. V lost 0 bases, J lost 6 bases, and 6 bases lay in between. The CDR3 DNA sequence: TGCGCCAGCAGCTTGGTGGCAGATGAAAAACTGTTTTTT. The encoded protein is CASSLVADEKLFF.

The CDR3 DNA is TGTGCCAGCAGTGAGCAGGGACTAGCGGGAGGGCCCGAGTTCTTC. Protein sequence: CASSEQGLAGGPEFF. The chain uses TRBV2 and TRBJ2-1; 16 nucleotides line up with TRBD2. CDR1 and CDR2 (germline): SNHLY, FYNNEI. This CDR3 contains 15 residues. Trimming cost V 3 bases and J 14 bases; bases outside gene matches: 7.

The gene calls are TRBV29-1 and TRBJ2-3; 7 bases align to TRBD1. CDR1 is SQVTM and CDR2 is ANQGSEA in the germline V gene. The CDR3 spans 15 residues. J lost 0 bases, V lost 7 bases, and 10 bases had no gene match. The CDR3 here is CSGASGQASTDTQYF. The CDR3 DNA sequence: TGCAGCGGAGCCTCCGGACAGGCGAGCACAGATACGCAGTATTTT.

This sequence joins TRBV27 and TRBJ1-5; D is ambiguous. CDR1 is MNHEY, CDR2 SMNVEV, per germline (reference sequence). Between the trimmed V and J ends, which lost 5 bases and 4 bases, there was a span of 9 bases. The CDR3 is made up of 13 amino acids. The CDR3 bases are TGTGCCAGCAGTCCCATGAGAAATCAGCCCCAGCATTTT. Translating it yields CASSPMRNQPQHF.

V and J are TRBV11-3 and TRBJ2-7; TRBD2 is a possible D gene (6 bases). Germline V gene sequence: CDR1 SGHNT, CDR2 YENEEA. V shed 5 bases and J shed 0 bases, with 14 bases lying between them. The CDR3 spans 15 residues. The CDR3: CASSPGGTSSYEQYF. The CDR3 DNA reads as TGTGCCAGCAGCCCCGGGGGAACTAGCTCCTACGAGCAGTACTTC.

The rearrangement links TRBV7-9 to TRBJ1-2; 7 positions agree with TRBD1. Germline V gives CDR1 SEHNR, CDR2 FQNEAQ (reference sequence). The V gene end was trimmed by 5 bases and the J gene end by 6 bases; junction bases not matched to a gene: 6. CDR3 length: 13 residues. The CDR3 DNA reads TGTGCCAGCAGCCAGGGGGGTATGCATGGCTACACCTTC. This sequence encodes CASSQGGMHGYTF.

This chain connects TRBV2 to TRBJ2-7, with D hard to call. This CDR3 region has 10 residues. The V gene's germline CDR1 is SNHLY and CDR2 FYNNEI. V was pared by 2 bases and J by 9 bases, with 5 bases between. The DNA for the CDR3 is TGTGCCAGCAGTGAATCCCGGCAGTACTTC. Translating it yields CASSESRQYF.

The genes are TRBV9 and TRBJ2-7; 7 bases line up with TRBD1. The CDR3 is 14 amino acids. Per the germline V gene, CDR1 is SGDLS and CDR2 is YYNGEE. The V gene end was trimmed by 4 bases and the J gene end by 3 bases; junction bases not matched to a gene: 7. CDR3 residues: CASSTGTDSYEQYF. DNA for the CDR3: TGTGCCAGCAGCACGGGGACAGATAGCTACGAGCAGTACTTC. Complete variable domain (other parts from reference TRBV9 and TRBJ2-7): DSGVTQTPKHLITATGQRVTLRCSPRSGDLSVYWYQQSLDQGLQFLIQYYNGEERAKGNILERFSAQQFPDLHSELNLSSLELGDSALYFCASSTGTDSYEQYFGPGTRLTVT.

The chain couples TRBV5-6 to TRBJ1-5; no clear D. The CDR3 extends over 14 amino acids. Between the trimmed V and J ends, which lost 5 bases and 6 bases, there was a span of 15 bases. Germline V gene data show CDR1 as SGHDT and CDR2 as YYEEEE. DNA for the CDR3: TGTGCCAGCAGTGTGGTGGGGTCGAGTCAGCCCCAGCATTTT. Its translation is CASSVVGSSQPQHF.

The V gene is TRBV9, the J gene TRBJ2-6; D unresolved. The CDR3 runs 17 residues. Trimming stripped 7 bases from V and 5 bases from J, with 22 bases between. CDR1 and CDR2 from the germline V gene are SGDLS and YYNGEE. The CDR3 loop reads CASLFSTQQSRANVLTF. CDR3 DNA: TGTGCCAGCCTATTTAGTACTCAACAAAGTCGGGCCAACGTCCTGACTTTC.

The chain joins TRBV28 to TRBJ2-1; the match to TRBD2 covers 13 bases. The CDR3 contains 15 residues. Germline V gene sequence: CDR1 MDHEN, CDR2 SYDVKM. V trimming: 5 bases; J trimming: 10 bases; junction bases outside the gene matches: 8. CDR3 sequence reads: CASSPPGLAGLEQFF. In nucleotides, the CDR3 is TGTGCCAGCAGTCCTCCGGGACTAGCGGGATTGGAGCAGTTCTTC.

This clone showed up just once. This chain uses TRBV15 with TRBJ2-1; possibly TRBD1 for D (5 bases). V was shortened by 9 bases and J by 5 bases, with 8 bases between the two germline ends. CDR3 length equals 11 residues. Germline V gene lookup returns CDR1 LNHNV and CDR2 YYDKDF (reference sequence). In DNA, the CDR3 is TGTGCCACTGGGGCCAACAATGAGCAGTTCTTC. The encoded protein is CATGANNEQFF.

The V and J genes are TRBV5-1 and TRBJ2-5, with D possibly TRBD1 on 5 matching bases. The CDR3 runs 14 residues. V lost 1 base to trimming and J lost 3 bases, with 10 bases between them. The germline gives CDR1 SGHRS, CDR2 YFSETQ. The CDR3 DNA is TGCGCCAGCAGCTTGAGGGGCGCGGAAGAGACCCAGTACTTC. This gives the protein CASSLRGAEETQYF.

The chain is built from TRBV2 and TRBJ2-5; TRBD2 might be the D (6 bases). Germline V gene lookup returns CDR1 SNHLY and CDR2 FYNNEI. V lost 6 bases and J lost 2, with 10 bases in between. The length of the CDR3 is 13 residues. CDR3 amino acids: CASSASEQETQYF. The CDR3 region has the DNA TGTGCCAGCAGCGCTAGCGAACAAGAGACCCAGTACTTC.

This clone came up once. The sample contains more than one DNA sequence encoding this CDR3. The gene calls are TRBV9 and TRBJ1-1; D is possibly TRBD1 (6 bases). The CDR3 is 13 amino acids. V lost 4 bases and J 8 bases, leaving 15 bases between the germline ends. Germline V CDR1 and CDR2: SGDLS, YYNGEE. CDR3 sequence reads: CASSPGPGTEAFF. The CDR3 DNA is TGTGCCAGCAGCCCAGGCCCAGGGACAGAAGCTTTCTTT.

The rearrangement links TRBV7-3 to TRBJ2-1, with 10 nucleotides matching TRBD2. V shed 4 bases and J 7 bases; nucleotides not matched to a gene: 25. Germline V gives CDR1 SGHTA, CDR2 FQGTGA. CDR3 size: 21 residues. The CDR3 DNA is TGTGCCAGCAGCTCACTCCCGATTACCGGGCTAGCGGGAGCTTCGCGGAATGAGCAGTTCTTC. It is translated as CASSSLPITGLAGASRNEQFF.

The chain joins TRBV27 to TRBJ2-1; 14 bases map to TRBD2. The CDR3 is 18 amino acids. Trimming removed 0 bases from V and 8 bases from J; junction bases left unmatched: 9. The V gene's germline CDR1 is MNHEY and CDR2 SMNVEV (reference sequence). The CDR3 sequence: CASSLSPLGLAGADEQFF. The DNA of the CDR3 is TGTGCCAGCAGTTTATCCCCTCTGGGACTAGCGGGAGCCGATGAGCAGTTCTTC.